This T cell receptor (beta chain) was sequenced for a study of blood T cell repertoires in COVID-19. For the study at large: From T cells, B-cell-depleted T cells, or PBMCs came the material, which was cDNA or gDNA.

V shed 5 bases and J 10 bases; nucleotides not matched to a gene: 9. Germline V gene lookup returns CDR1 MDHEN and CDR2 SYDVKM. The CDR3 loop spans 14 amino acids. In this sample, this clone turned up a few times. Original processing methods: Reference gene primer amplification gave estimated nucleated cell counts. The repertoire was sequenced with immunoSEQ multiplex PCR; TCRdb's copy has only in-frame clones and lacks some. V and J calls and clone size are those listed in that table; D and trimming were worked out from the DNA. Here the sample spans around 40,000 clones, around nine tenths being singletons.

This receptor was identified in a middle-aged man with active COVID-19. The chain is built from TRBV28 and TRBJ2-1, with 9 bases aligning to TRBD2. The specimen sequenced was peripheral blood. Written as DNA, the CDR3 is TGTGCCAGCAGTGTAACTAGCGGGTACTTGGAGCAGTTCTTC. Its translation is CASSVTSGYLEQFF.